Listed here are 15 T cell receptor beta chains from one sample, sequenced in a study of shared clonotypes between healthy human individuals. The data were produced by immunoSEQ multiplex PCR, yet TCRdb's version contains in-frame clones alone and is incomplete. In the table there are millions of clones, 90% to 95% of which are singletons. CD45RO-negative, CCR7-positively selected cells formed the naive CD8 fraction, excluding terminally differentiated effector memory CD45RA+ cells. Source material: naive CD8+ T cells from PBMCs. All receptors derive from a man younger than 30 in good health. Some clones in this sample may be carry-over from other donors' samples.

J is TRBJ2-5 and V is TRBV6-5; 9 bases fit TRBD1. V lost 0 bases, J lost 0 bases, and 2 bases stayed unmatched. Germline V gene lookup returns CDR1 MNHEY and CDR2 SVGAGI. The CDR3 spans 16 residues. DNA of the CDR3: TGTGCCAGCAGTTACTCGGGGACAGGGTACCAAGAGACCCAGTACTTC. Translating it yields CASSYSGTGYQETQYF.

In the case of this clone: Other DNA sequences in this sample translate to the same CDR3. The V gene is TRBV4-3, the J gene TRBJ2-7, with D hard to call. The CDR3 loop spans 15 amino acids. Germline loops: CDR1 LGHNA, CDR2 YSLEER. V lost 0 bases to trimming and J lost 2 bases, with 11 bases between them. The CDR3 is CASSQDQPGTYEQYF. The CDR3 DNA sequence: TGCGCCAGCAGCCAAGATCAACCAGGTACCTACGAGCAGTACTTC.

The chain has TRBV2 and TRBJ2-3, with 11 bases aligning to TRBD2. Germline CDR1 reads SNHLY; CDR2 reads FYNNEI. With 7 bases clipped from V and 2 bases from J, the junction kept 8 bases outside the gene matches. The CDR3 spans 16 residues. Written as DNA, the CDR3 is TGTGCCAGCAATGGAGGTAGCGGGAGGGTCACAGATACGCAGTATTTT. It codes for CASNGGSGRVTDTQYF.

As to this clone: Additional DNA sequences in this sample encode the identical CDR3. The chain joins TRBV5-1 to TRBJ1-5, with D maybe TRBD1 (6 bases). Per germline, CDR1 SGHRS and CDR2 YFSETQ. V lost 0 bases to trimming and J lost 7 bases, with 11 bases between them. This CDR3 region has 14 residues. CDR3 sequence reads: CASSLEGGLQPQHF. In DNA, the CDR3 is TGCGCCAGCAGCTTGGAAGGGGGGTTACAGCCCCAGCATTTT.

The rearrangement links TRBV27 to TRBJ1-5, with no clear D. The CDR3 totals 14 residues. Germline loops: CDR1 MNHEY, CDR2 SMNVEV (reference sequence). The V end was cut by 5 bases, the J end by 4 bases, with 12 bases between. The CDR3 nucleotides are TGTGCCAGCAGTCCCTGGGCGGGGAATCAGCCCCAGCATTTT. It yields the protein CASSPWAGNQPQHF.

This clone occurred once. This chain links TRBV4-1 with TRBJ2-1; D is perhaps TRBD2 (6 bases). Germline CDR1 is MGHRA and CDR2 is YSYEKL. This CDR3 spans 14 amino acids. The V end was cut by 0 bases, the J end by 10 bases, with 13 bases between. The CDR3 region has the DNA TGCGCCAGCAGCCAAGATCGCCGGGCGGGGGAGCAGTTCTTC. This translates into CASSQDRRAGEQFF.

V usage is TRBV7-9 and J usage is TRBJ2-1; D gene ambiguous. CDR1 and CDR2 from the germline V gene are SEHNR and FQNEAQ (reference sequence). The CDR3 extends over 12 amino acids. With 3 bases removed from V and 6 bases from J, the gap between germline ends came to 6 bases. The CDR3 loop is CASSFVLNEQFF. CDR3 in DNA: TGTGCCAGCAGCTTTGTCCTCAATGAGCAGTTCTTC. The full variable domain, with the rest looked up from reference TRBV7-9 and TRBJ2-1, is DTGVSQNPRHKITKRGQNVTFRCDPISEHNRLYWYRQTLGQGPEFLTYFQNEAQLEKSRLLSDRFSAERPKGSFSTLEIQRTEQGDSAMYLCASSFVLNEQFFGPGTRLTVL.

The CDR3 spells CSVSGLAGEPYNEQFF. DNA for the CDR3: TGCAGCGTTTCGGGACTAGCGGGAGAACCCTACAATGAGCAGTTCTTC. The chain is built from TRBV29-1 and TRBJ2-1; TRBD2 matches at 14 bases. The V segment lost 5 bases and the J segment 2 bases; nucleotides outside the gene matches: 5. Germline V lookup: CDR1 SQVTM, CDR2 ANQGSEA. The CDR3 loop spans 16 amino acids.

The rearrangement links TRBV28 to TRBJ2-7, with D perhaps matching TRBD2 (5 bases). Germline V lookup: CDR1 MDHEN, CDR2 SYDVKM. The CDR3 extends over 14 amino acids. The V gene lost 5 bases and the J gene lost 0 bases, with 11 bases spanning the gap. The CDR3 DNA reads as TGTGCCAGCAGTATCACTAGTGCCTCCTACGAGCAGTACTTC. This translates into CASSITSASYEQYF.

The chain recombines TRBV28 with TRBJ2-2; 13 nucleotides line up with TRBD2. The CDR3 is 16 residues long. The ends lost 6 bases at V and 7 bases at J; junction bases unmatched: 8. Looked up from germline, CDR1 is MDHEN and CDR2 is SYDVKM. The DNA for the CDR3 is TGTGCCAGCAGCTGGACCGGGACTAGCGGGATCGGGGAGCTGTTTTTT. Its protein product is CASSWTGTSGIGELFF.

This chain uses TRBV2 with TRBJ2-3; a weak D match, TRBD1 (5 bases). CDR3 length: 16 amino acids. Germline CDR1 SNHLY, CDR2 FYNNEI. V lost 2 bases to trimming and J lost 4 bases, with 16 bases between them. CDR3 loop: CASSELDSRTADTQYF. The CDR3, as DNA: TGTGCCAGCAGTGAATTAGACAGTCGCACCGCAGATACGCAGTATTTT. Variable domain in full (rest from reference TRBV2 and TRBJ2-3): EPEVTQTPSHQVTQMGQEVILRCVPISNHLYFYWYRQILGQKVEFLVSFYNNEISEKSEIFDDQFSVERPDGSNFTLKIRSTKLEDSAMYFCASSELDSRTADTQYFGPGTRLTVL.

The chain uses TRBV27 and TRBJ1-5, with D possibly matching TRBD1 (5 bases). Germline V gene data show CDR1 as MNHEY and CDR2 as SMNVEV (reference sequence). Between the trimmed V and J ends, which lost 5 bases and 5 bases, there was a span of 16 bases. The CDR3 has 15 residues. The CDR3 loop reads CASSDRDGEHQPQHF. The CDR3 DNA sequence: TGTGCCAGCAGTGACCGGGACGGCGAGCATCAGCCCCAGCATTTT.

Comments on this clone: The germline gene is not matched at one end of the junction; a read error may be the cause. The chain carries TRBV4-1 and TRBJ1-2, with D perhaps TRBD1 (6 bases). This CDR3 has 11 residues. Germline V gives CDR1 MGHRA, CDR2 YSYEKL. DNA for the CDR3: TGCGCCAGCAGCCAACAAGACAGGCGCGTCTTC. Its translation: CASSQQDRRVF.

The chain is built from TRBV5-4 and TRBJ2-5; 10 bases are shared with TRBD2. This CDR3 has 16 residues. Trimming at V came to 0 bases and at J to 5 bases, leaving 7 bases not matched to a gene. Germline V gives CDR1 SGHNT, CDR2 YYREEE (reference sequence). The CDR3: CASSLGLAGVGETQYF. The CDR3 DNA reads as TGTGCCAGCAGCTTGGGTCTAGCGGGAGTGGGGGAGACCCAGTACTTC.

The chain couples TRBV4-3 to TRBJ2-3; tentatively, D is TRBD2 (5 bases). This CDR3 comprises 16 residues. In germline, CDR1 is LGHNA, CDR2 YSLEER. Trimming removed 0 bases at V and 0 bases at J, with 10 bases between. DNA of the CDR3: TGCGCCAGCAGCCAAGATCGGCTAGCAAGCACAGATACGCAGTATTTT. Amino acids: CASSQDRLASTDTQYF.